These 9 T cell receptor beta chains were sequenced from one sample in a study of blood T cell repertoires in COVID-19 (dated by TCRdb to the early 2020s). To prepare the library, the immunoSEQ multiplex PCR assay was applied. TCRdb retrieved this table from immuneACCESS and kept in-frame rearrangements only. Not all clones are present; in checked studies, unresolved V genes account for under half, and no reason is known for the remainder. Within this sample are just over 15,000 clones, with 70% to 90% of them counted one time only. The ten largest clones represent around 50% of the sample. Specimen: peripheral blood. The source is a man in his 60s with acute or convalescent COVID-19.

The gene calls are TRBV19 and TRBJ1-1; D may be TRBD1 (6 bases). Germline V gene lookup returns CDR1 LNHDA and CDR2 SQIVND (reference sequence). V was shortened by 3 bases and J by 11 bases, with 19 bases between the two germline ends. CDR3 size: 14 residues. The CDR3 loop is CASSMEVITGTAFF. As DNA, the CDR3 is TGTGCCAGTAGTATGGAAGTAATCACAGGGACCGCTTTCTTT.

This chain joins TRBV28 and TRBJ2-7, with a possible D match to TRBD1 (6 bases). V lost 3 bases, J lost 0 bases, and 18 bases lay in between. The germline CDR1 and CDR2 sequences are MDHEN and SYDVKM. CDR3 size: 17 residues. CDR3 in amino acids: CASSFHSSGEFSYEQYF. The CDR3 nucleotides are TGTGCCAGCAGTTTTCATTCATCAGGGGAGTTCTCCTACGAGCAGTACTTC.

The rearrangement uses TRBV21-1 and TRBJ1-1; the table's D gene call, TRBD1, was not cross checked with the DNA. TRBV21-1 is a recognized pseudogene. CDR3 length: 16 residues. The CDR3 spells CASSKAPPTGLTEAFF. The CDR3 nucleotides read TGTGCCAGCAGCAAAGCCCCGCCGACAGGTTTGACTGAAGCTTTCTTT.

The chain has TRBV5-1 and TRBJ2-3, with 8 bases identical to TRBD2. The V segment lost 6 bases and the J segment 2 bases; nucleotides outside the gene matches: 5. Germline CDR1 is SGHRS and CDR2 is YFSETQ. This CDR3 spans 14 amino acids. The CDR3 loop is CASNIAGSTDTQYF. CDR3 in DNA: TGCGCCAGCAACATAGCGGGATCCACAGATACGCAGTATTTT.

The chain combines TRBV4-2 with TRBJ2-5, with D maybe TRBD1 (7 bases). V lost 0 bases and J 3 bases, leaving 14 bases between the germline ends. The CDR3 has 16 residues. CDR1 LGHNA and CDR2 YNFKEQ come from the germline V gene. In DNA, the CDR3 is TGTGCCAGCAGCCAAGATTCTGGCAGGGGGGAAGAGACCCAGTACTTC. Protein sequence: CASSQDSGRGEETQYF.

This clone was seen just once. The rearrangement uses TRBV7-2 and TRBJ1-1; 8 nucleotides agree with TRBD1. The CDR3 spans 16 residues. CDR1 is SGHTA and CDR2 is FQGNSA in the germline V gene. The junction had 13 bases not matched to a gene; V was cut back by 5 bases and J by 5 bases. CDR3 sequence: CASSLNQGALETEAFF. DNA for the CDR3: TGTGCCAGCAGCCTAAACCAGGGGGCCCTTGAAACTGAAGCTTTCTTT.

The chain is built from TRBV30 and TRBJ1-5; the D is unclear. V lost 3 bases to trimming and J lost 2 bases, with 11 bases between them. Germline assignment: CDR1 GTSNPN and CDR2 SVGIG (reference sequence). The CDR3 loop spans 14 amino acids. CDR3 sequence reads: CAWRAGERNQPQHF. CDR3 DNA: TGTGCCTGGAGGGCCGGGGAACGCAATCAGCCCCAGCATTTT.

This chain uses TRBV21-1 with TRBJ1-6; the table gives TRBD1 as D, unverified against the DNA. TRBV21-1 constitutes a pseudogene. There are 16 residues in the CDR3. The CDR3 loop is CASSKAGTGEGSPLHF. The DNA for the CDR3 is TGTGCCAGCAGCAAAGCGGGGACAGGGGAGGGTTCACCCCTCCACTTT.

Here the CDR3 DNA reads TGTGCCATCAGTGAGACTACAGGGAATGGCTACACCTTC. Protein product: CAISETTGNGYTF. This rearrangement joins TRBV10-3 to TRBJ1-2; D perhaps matches TRBD1 (6 bases). This CDR3 has 13 residues. Germline assignment: CDR1 ENHRY and CDR2 SYGVKD. The ends were cut back, 2 bases at V and 6 bases at J, with 10 bases in the middle.